This entry lists 3 T cell receptor beta chains sequenced from one sample in a study of radiation and T cells in renal cell carcinoma (dated by TCRdb to about 2020). The time point label here, explained by the study, means: tumor resected at nephrectomy. The treatment or condition tag for this specimen amounts to: 15 Gy SBRT to primary tumor, nephrectomy 4 weeks later. Receptor libraries were prepared by the immunoSEQ multiplex PCR assay. This is the immuneACCESS table as TCRdb keeps it, with only in-frame sequences that have V and J called. A part of the clones is gone; compared with another copy, unresolved V genes explain less than half, and the rest is unexplained. Present in this sample are 15,000 to 20,000 clones, about 54% of which were seen just once. The ten largest make up around 11% of the sample. This specimen consisted of tumor tissue, obtained from a patient whose treatment included radiotherapy and nephrectomy. The source of these receptors is a man between 45 and 60 years old with renal cell carcinoma.

The chain is built from TRBV4-1 and TRBJ1-4; a weak D match, TRBD1 (5 bases). Germline V gene sequence: CDR1 MGHRA, CDR2 YSYEKL. The CDR3 is made up of 16 amino acids. V gave up 2 bases and J gave up 4 bases, with 14 bases separating them. The CDR3 DNA reads TGCGCCAGCAGCCAACTGCCCGGACACTTTAATGAAAAACTGTTTTTT. Its protein is CASSQLPGHFNEKLFF.

This chain links TRBV9 with TRBJ1-3; D ambiguous. The CDR3 covers 16 residues. Deletions cut 3 bases from V and 0 bases from J, with 13 bases between. In germline, CDR1 is SGDLS, CDR2 YYNGEE. The CDR3 sequence: CASSAGSRSSGNTIYF. CDR3 sequence (DNA): TGTGCCAGCAGCGCCGGTTCCCGGAGCTCTGGAAACACCATATATTTT.

The chain combines TRBV5-6 with TRBJ2-7, with TRBD2 identical over 13 bases. V trimming: 4 bases; J trimming: 1 base; junction bases outside the gene matches: 11. In germline, CDR1 is SGHDT, CDR2 YYEEEE. This CDR3 is 18 amino acids long. CDR3 DNA: TGTGCCAGCAGCGTCGGACTAGCGGGAGTTTATCCGTCCTACGAGCAGTACTTC. Its translation is CASSVGLAGVYPSYEQYF.